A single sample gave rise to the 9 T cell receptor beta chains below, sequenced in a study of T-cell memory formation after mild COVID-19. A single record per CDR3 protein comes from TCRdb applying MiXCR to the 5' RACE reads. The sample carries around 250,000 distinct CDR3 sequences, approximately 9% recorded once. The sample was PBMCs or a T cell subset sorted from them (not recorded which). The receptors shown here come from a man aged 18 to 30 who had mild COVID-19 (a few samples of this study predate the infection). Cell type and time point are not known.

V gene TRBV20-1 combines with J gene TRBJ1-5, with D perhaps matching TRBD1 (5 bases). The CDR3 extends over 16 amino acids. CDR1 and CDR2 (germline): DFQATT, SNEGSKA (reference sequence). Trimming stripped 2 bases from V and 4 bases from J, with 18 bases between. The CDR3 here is CSARSHEGSPNQPQHF. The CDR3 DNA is TGCAGTGCTAGATCCCATGAGGGGTCCCCAAATCAGCCCCAGCATTTT.

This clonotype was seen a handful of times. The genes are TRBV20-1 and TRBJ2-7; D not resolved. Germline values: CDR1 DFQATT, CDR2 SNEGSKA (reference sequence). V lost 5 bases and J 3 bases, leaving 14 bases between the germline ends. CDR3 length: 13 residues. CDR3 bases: TGCAGTGCTGGGATCCTCGCCCGCTACGAGCAGTACGTC. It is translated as CSAGILARYEQYV.

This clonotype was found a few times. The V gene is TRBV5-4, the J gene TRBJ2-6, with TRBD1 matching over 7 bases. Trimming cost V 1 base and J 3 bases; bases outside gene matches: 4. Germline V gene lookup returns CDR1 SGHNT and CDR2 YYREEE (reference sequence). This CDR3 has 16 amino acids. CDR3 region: CASSLPRTGGANVLTF. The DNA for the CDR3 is TGTGCCAGCAGCTTGCCACGGACAGGTGGGGCCAACGTCCTGACTTTC.

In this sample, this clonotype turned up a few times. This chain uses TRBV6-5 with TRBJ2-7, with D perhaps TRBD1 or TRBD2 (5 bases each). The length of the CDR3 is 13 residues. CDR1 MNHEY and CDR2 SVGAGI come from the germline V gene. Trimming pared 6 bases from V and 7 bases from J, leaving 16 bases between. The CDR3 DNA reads TGTGCCAGCAGGTCGTCTCTATGGGGGGAGCAGTACTTC. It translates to CASRSSLWGEQYF.

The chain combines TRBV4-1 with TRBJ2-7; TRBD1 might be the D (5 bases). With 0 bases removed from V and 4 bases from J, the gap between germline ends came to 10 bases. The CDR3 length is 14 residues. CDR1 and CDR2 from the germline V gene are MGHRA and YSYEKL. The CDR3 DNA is TGCGCCAGCAGCCAAGATCCAGGGTCGTACGAGCAGTACGTC. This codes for CASSQDPGSYEQYV.

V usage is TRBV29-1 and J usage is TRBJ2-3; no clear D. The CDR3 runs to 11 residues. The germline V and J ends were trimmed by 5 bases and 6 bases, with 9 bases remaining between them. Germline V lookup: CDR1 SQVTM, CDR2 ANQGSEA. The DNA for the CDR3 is TGCAGCGTTCATCTAGGTGATACGCAGTATTTT. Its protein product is CSVHLGDTQYF.

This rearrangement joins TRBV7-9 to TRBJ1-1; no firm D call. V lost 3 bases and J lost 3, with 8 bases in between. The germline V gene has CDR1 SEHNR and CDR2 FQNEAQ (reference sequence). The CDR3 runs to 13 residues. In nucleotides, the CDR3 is TGTGCCAGCAGCTTTTCCCCAGACACTGAAGCTTTCTTT. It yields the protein CASSFSPDTEAFF.

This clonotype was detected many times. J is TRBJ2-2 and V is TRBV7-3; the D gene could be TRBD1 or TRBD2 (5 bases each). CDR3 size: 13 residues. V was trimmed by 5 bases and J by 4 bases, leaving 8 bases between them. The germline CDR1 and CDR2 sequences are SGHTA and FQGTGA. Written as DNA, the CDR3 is TGTGCCAGCAGCCAGGGAGCCACCGGGGAGCTGTTTTTT. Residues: CASSQGATGELFF.

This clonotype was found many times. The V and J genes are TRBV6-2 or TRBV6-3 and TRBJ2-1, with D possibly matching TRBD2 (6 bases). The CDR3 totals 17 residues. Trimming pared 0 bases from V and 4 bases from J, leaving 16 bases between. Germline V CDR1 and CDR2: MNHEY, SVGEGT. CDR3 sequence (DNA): TGTGCCAGCAGTTACTCACTCGAGGCGGGGTATTACAATGAGCAGTTCTTC. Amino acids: CASSYSLEAGYYNEQFF.